These T cell receptor beta chains were read from a single sample in a study of blood T cell repertoires in COVID-19. TCRdb's copy holds only in-frame clones and misses some; the assay was immunoSEQ multiplex PCR. The sample records fewer than 110,000 clones, roughly 80% being singletons. The sample was peripheral blood. The receptors here all came from a human donor in a cohort sampled during active COVID-19. The CDR3 runs from the conserved cysteine through the conserved F or W. The D gene is left open where the match is weak. Rows give clone size only sometimes, using once, few, many, or a class for an expanded clone.

d_call j_call v_call clone_size cdr3_nt cdr3_aa
TRBD1 TRBJ2-3 TRBV7-3 NA TGTGCCAGCAGCTGGACAGGGGGCGCAGATACGCAGTATTTT CASSWTGGADTQYF
TRBD2 TRBJ2-7 TRBV5-5 once TGTGCCAGCAGCCTACTAGCGGGAGGCCACGTGACGGACGAGCAGTACTTC CASSLLAGGHVTDEQYF
NA TRBJ1-6 TRBV27 NA TGTGCCAGCGGACACCTAAAGACCTATAATTCACCCCTCCACTTT CASGHLKTYNSPLHF
NA TRBJ2-1 TRBV10-3 NA TGTGCCATCAGTGAGTCGAGTGAGCAGTTCTTC CAISESSEQFF
NA TRBJ1-2 TRBV21-1 NA TGTGCCAGCAGCATGGGACAGTCCTATGGCTACACCTTC CASSMGQSYGYTF
NA TRBJ2-7 TRBV19 NA TGTGCCAGTAGCTCGCTTCTAAAGACCTACGAGCAGTACTTC CASSSLLKTYEQYF
NA TRBJ1-3 TRBV28 NA TGTGCCAGCAGTTTATTTAGTGCCCCGATCTCTGGAAACACCATATATTTT CASSLFSAPISGNTIYF
TRBD1 TRBJ1-3 TRBV3-1/TRBV3-2 NA TGTGCCAGCAGCCAGACAGGGGTGGGAAACACCATATATTTT CASSQTGVGNTIYF
TRBD2 TRBJ2-1 TRBV5-1 NA TGCGCCAGCATGCGGGGGGGACCCTACAATGAGCAGTTCTTC CASMRGGPYNEQFF
TRBD2 TRBJ2-7 TRBV19 NA TGTGCCAGTAGTTGGGAAGCGGGAGGGACCTACGAGCAGTACTTC CASSWEAGGTYEQYF
TRBD2 TRBJ2-1 TRBV7-2 NA TGTGCCAGCAGCTTAGTGGCTAGCGGGAGCAATGAGCAGTTCTTC CASSLVASGSNEQFF
TRBD1 TRBJ1-1 TRBV5-1 few TGCGCCAGCAGCATATCCGGGACAGGGGGCGCCTCGACTGAAGCTTTCTTT CASSISGTGGASTEAFF
NA TRBJ2-5 TRBV18 NA TGTGCCAGCTCACCACCGACGGGAAGGTTCCAAGAGACCCAGTACTTC CASSPPTGRFQETQYF
TRBD2 TRBJ2-5 TRBV7-2 NA TGTGCCAGCAGCTTAGCCCTGGCTAGCGGGAGGTTGGGGCAAGAGACCCAGTACTTC CASSLALASGRLGQETQYF
TRBD2 TRBJ2-7 TRBV3-1/TRBV3-2 NA TGTGCCAGCAGCCAAGCGGGAGGAACCACCTACGAGCAGTACTTC CASSQAGGTTYEQYF
NA TRBJ1-1 TRBV12-3/TRBV12-4 NA TGTGCCAGCAGTGCAGGGGTCACTGAAGCTTTCTTT CASSAGVTEAFF
NA TRBJ2-3 TRBV7-2 NA TGTGCCAGCAGCTTTAGGAGGGGCCCAGATACGCAGTATTTT CASSFRRGPDTQYF